This TCR beta chain was sequenced during a study of T cells in tuberculosis. The protocol was immunoSEQ multiplex PCR, while the TCRdb copy is restricted to in-frame clones and leaves out a portion. The sample consists of roughly 34,000 clones, roughly 86% of them appearing once. Concerning this clone itself: Its specificity is unknown.

Broader study findings: Active tuberculosis alpha repertoires lay closer to GMM-specific TCRs than controls'. Active tuberculosis cases were adults; controls were adolescents.

The sample's time point: new active TB diagnosis, blood taken before or within 7 days of starting treatment. CDR3 length equals 15 residues. The trim removed 4 bases at V and 0 bases at J, leaving 4 bases unmatched. Per the germline V gene, CDR1 is ENHRY and CDR2 is SYGVKD. Source: PBMCs, taken at tuberculosis diagnosis. This TCR was sampled from an adult with tuberculosis. This rearrangement joins TRBV10-3 to TRBJ2-3, with 7 bases fitting TRBD1. The CDR3 DNA sequence: TGTGCCATCAGTGGTCCGACAGGGAGCACAGATACGCAGTATTTT. Translated: CAISGPTGSTDTQYF.